This T cell receptor (beta chain) was obtained from a study of T cell clonality in common variable immunodeficiency (dated by TCRdb to between 2014 and 2017). General study outcomes and caveats: Correlations between repertoire features and clinical complications were limited by patient heterogeneity within the CVID cohort. Reportedly, TCRbeta sequences from CVID had fewer deletions and N-nucleotide insertions, and highly modified clones with 13 or more V deletions were absent from CVID. According to the authors, figuring out what caused the increased clonality in CVID would require sequencing the repertoires of T cell subpopulations. TCRbeta clonality was higher in CVID subjects than in healthy controls (t-test p = 0.018), and the increase was most characteristic of about a third of subjects. Even though DNA input was the same, control samples had an average of about 90,000 unique sequences each, compared with approximately 30,000 in CVID samples. CVID subjects shared fewer TCRbeta clones with each other than healthy controls did (p < 0.0001).

This clone was detected only a few times. The antigen this receptor binds is unknown. The CDR3 end is not reached by the read, which stops 3 residues before it; the germline J gene fills it in. Equivalent amounts of genomic DNA from CVID and control samples were used as sequencing input. For every sample, a 60 bp segment covering the rearranged TCRbeta CDR3 region was amplified and then sequenced. The immunoSEQ assay, a bias-corrected multiplex PCR combined with high-throughput sequencing, was used for TCRbeta amplification. Under the source paper's analysis protocol: Every unique nucleotide sequence counted as a clone and was annotated with V, D and J genes, copy number and frequency. Sequences were labeled productive if in frame, and non-productive if out of frame or containing stop codons. As previously described, Shannon's entropy was used to calculate clonality. The predicted amino acid sequences of productive clones were used to derive the mean CDR3 Kyte-Doolittle hydropathy. Using the R hclust function, scaled V gene usage was clustered hierarchically with Manhattan distance and complete linkage. Sharing of clones by CDR3 amino acid sequence was evaluated through resampling of 12 repertoires per group over 100 rounds. The repertoires were screened for 55 to 75 published EBV-specific TCRbeta sequences and approximately 230 published CMV-specific TCRbeta sequences. A couple of CVID samples that yielded fewer than 10,000 sequences were excluded from the analysis, so roughly 40 CVID repertoires were retained. Here the immuneACCESS table is served through TCRdb, limited to in-frame sequences with V and J called. Missing clones are a known gap in these copies; in checked studies unresolved V genes cover under half, and the rest lacks a known reason. That table supplies the V and J calls and clone size; D and trimming were determined from the DNA. For this sample, around 30,000 clones appear and none is a singleton. Just over 3% of the sample belongs to the ten largest clones.

From the cysteine up to the phenylalanine, the CDR3 has a length of 15 residues. Part of the CDR3 DNA is given, 36 bases translated from base 1. The V end loses 6 bases and the J end loses 6 bases, and a stretch of 21 bases separates them. According to the germline V gene (reference sequence), CDR1 reads LNHDA and CDR2 reads SQIVND. Standard criteria were used to diagnose CVID, namely serum IgG, IgA and/or IgM reduced below the normal range together with specific antibody deficiency. There were 40 to 45 subjects in the CVID group (roughly 30 male and roughly 15 female), ranging in age from roughly 9 to 65 years, with a mean age of 40. Both CVID patients and healthy controls were predominantly of Caucasian heritage. At the time of study participation, every CVID subject had been on replacement immunoglobulin therapy for one year or longer. When blood was collected, none of the CVID subjects were ill or on immunomodulatory or immunosuppressive medication. Heparinized peripheral whole blood samples of roughly 5 to 9 ml were obtained from each donor. TCRbeta CDR3 repertoires were sequenced from genomic DNA of adults with common variable immune deficiency (CVID) and healthy adult controls. To isolate peripheral blood mononuclear cells, diluted blood was subjected to density centrifugation over Hypaque 1077 or Ficoll-Paque. Genomic DNA was obtained from unsorted mononuclear cells using either Qiagen column purification or a centrifugation-based method.

Sequences were obtained from peripheral blood mononuclear cells. In this chain, TRBV19 is recombined with TRBJ2-7, and perhaps TRBD1 as D gene, on 5 matching bases. This clonotype originated in a human donor with common variable immunodeficiency. CDR3 bases read: TGTGCCAGTAGCAATATAGGGTCGATGGGGCCCGAG. Its coded protein is CASSNIGSMGPE. In full, the CDR3 reads CASSNIGSMGPEQYF.